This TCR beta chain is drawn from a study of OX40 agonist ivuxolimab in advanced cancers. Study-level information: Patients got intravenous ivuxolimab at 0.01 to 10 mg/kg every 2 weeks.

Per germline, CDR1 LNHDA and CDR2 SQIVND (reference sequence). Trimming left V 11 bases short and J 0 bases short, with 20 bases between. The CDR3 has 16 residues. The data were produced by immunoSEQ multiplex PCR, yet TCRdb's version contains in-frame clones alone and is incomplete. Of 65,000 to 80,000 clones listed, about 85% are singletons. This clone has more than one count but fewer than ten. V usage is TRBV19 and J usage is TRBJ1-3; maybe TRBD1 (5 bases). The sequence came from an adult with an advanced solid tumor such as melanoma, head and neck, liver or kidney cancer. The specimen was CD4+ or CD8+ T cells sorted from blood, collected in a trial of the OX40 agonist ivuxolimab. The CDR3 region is CASHALGTLSGNTIYF. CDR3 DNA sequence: TGTGCCTCCCATGCTTTGGGGACTCTCTCTGGAAACACCATATATTTT.